This T cell receptor (beta chain) was sequenced during a study of blood T cell repertoires in COVID-19. In the study overall: Some COVID-19 samples were acute and others convalescent; all came from the United States, Italy and Spain. PBMCs, B-cell-depleted T cells, or T cells provided the cDNA or gDNA that made up the material.

Trimming cost V 8 bases and J 4 bases, with 9 bases left between them. The CDR3 spans 12 residues. In the authors' methods: Reference gene primer amplification yielded estimated nucleated cell counts. Sequencing used immunoSEQ multiplex PCR; TCRdb keeps in-frame clones, though not all of them. D and trimming were read from the DNA, whereas the V and J calls and clone size are those reported in that table. The table records about 150,000 clones, about 89% of them present only once. This clone appeared once. This TCR derives from a man between 45 and 60 years old with acute or convalescent COVID-19. The sequenced sample consisted of peripheral blood. This rearrangement joins TRBV12-3 or TRBV12-4 to TRBJ1-3, with a weak D call TRBD1 (5 bases). The CDR3 nucleotides read TGTGCCAGCCAGGGTTTCGGAAACACCATATATTTT. This codes for CASQGFGNTIYF.